The sequence of this TCR beta chain was determined in a study of cytomegalovirus exposure and HLA in healthy donors. Amplification used 60 Vbeta primers and 13 Jbeta primers. Data came from immunoSEQ multiplex PCR; TCRdb stores just in-frame clones and leaves some out. The repertoire holds around 200,000 clones, around 80% seen once, with around 3.5% in the top ten. The CDR3 extends over 14 amino acids. Germline assignment: CDR1 LGHNA and CDR2 YSLEER. V lost 1 base and J lost 0, with 6 bases in between. The source is a woman aged 60-75 years in good health and CMV-seropositive. V is TRBV4-3 and J is TRBJ1-1, with a weak D call TRBD1 (6 bases). The sequenced sample consisted of PBMCs. The CDR3 DNA reads as TGCGCCAGCAGCCAAGCAGGGGTGAACACTGAAGCTTTCTTT. Translation gives CASSQAGVNTEAFF.